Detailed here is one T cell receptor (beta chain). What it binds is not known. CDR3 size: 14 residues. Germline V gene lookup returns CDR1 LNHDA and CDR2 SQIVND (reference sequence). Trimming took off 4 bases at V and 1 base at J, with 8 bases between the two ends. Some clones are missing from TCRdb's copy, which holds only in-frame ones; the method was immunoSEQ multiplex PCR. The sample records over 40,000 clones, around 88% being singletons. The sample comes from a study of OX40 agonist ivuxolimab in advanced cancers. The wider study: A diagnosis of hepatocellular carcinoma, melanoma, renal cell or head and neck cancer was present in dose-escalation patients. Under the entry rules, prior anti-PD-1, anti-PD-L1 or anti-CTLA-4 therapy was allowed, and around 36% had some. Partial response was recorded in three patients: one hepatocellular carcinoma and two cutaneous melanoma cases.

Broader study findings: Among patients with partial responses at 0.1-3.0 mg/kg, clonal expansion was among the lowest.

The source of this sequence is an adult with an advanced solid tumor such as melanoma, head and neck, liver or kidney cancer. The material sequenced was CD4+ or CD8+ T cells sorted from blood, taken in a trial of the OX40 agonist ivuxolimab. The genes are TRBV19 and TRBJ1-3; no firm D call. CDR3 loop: CASSNQASGNTIYF. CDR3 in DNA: TGTGCCAGTAGTAATCAGGCTTCTGGAAACACCATATATTTT.